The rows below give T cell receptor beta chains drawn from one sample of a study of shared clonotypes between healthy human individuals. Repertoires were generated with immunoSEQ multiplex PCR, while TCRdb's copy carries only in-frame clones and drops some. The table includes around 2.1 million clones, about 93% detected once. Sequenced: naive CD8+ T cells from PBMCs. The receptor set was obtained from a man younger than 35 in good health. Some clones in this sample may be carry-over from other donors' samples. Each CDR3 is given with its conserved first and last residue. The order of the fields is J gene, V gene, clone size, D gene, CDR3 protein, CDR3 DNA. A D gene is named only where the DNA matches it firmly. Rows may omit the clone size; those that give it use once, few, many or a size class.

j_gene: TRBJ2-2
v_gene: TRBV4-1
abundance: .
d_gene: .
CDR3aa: CASSQGLPNTGELFF
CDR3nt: TGCGCCAGCAGCCAAGGTTTGCCTAACACCGGGGAGCTGTTTTTT

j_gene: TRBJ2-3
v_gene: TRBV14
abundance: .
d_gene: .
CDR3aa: CASSHGISTDTQYF
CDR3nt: TGTGCCAGCAGCCACGGGATAAGCACAGATACGCAGTATTTT

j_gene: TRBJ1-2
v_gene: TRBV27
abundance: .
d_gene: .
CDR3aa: CASSLQKGGYGYTF
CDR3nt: TGTGCCAGCAGTTTGCAGAAAGGGGGCTATGGCTACACCTTC

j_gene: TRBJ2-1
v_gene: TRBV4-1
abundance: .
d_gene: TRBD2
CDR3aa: CASSHGLAGTSEQFF
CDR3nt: TGCGCCAGCAGCCACGGACTAGCGGGGACATCGGAGCAGTTCTTC

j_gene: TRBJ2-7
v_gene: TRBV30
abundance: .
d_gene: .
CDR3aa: CAWSVGRSYEQYF
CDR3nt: TGTGCCTGGAGTGTGGGCCGTTCCTACGAGCAGTACTTC

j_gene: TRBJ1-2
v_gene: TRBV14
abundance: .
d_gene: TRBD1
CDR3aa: CASSQVRDSDLEGTF
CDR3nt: TGTGCCAGCAGCCAAGTCAGGGACAGCGATCTCGAGGGGACCTTC

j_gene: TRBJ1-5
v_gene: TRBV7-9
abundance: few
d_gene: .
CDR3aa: CASSLAGQAQPQHF
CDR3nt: TGTGCCAGCAGCTTAGCGGGGCAGGCTCAGCCCCAGCATTTT

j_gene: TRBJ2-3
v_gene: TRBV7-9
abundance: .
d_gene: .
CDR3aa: CASSLWRDTQYF
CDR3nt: TGTGCCAGCAGCTTATGGAGAGATACGCAGTATTTT

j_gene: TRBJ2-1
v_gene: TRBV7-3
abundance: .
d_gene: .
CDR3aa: CASSSIVGSYNEQFF
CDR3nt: TGTGCCAGCAGCTCGATAGTCGGGTCCTACAATGAGCAGTTCTTC

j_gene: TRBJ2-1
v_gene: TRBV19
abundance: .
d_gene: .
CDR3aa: CASSIFSTGNEQFF
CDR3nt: TGTGCCAGTAGTATCTTCTCCACCGGCAATGAGCAGTTCTTC

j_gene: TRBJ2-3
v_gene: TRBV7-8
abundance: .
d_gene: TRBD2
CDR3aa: CASSWGLAGGTDTQYF
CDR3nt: TGTGCCAGCAGCTGGGGGCTAGCGGGAGGCACAGATACGCAGTATTTT

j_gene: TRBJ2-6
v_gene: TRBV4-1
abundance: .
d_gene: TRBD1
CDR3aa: CASRRTGTGPGANVLTF
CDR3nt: TGCGCCAGCAGGAGAACCGGGACAGGGCCCGGGGCCAACGTCCTGACTTTC

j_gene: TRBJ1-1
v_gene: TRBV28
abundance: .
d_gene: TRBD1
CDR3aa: CASSLFGQGAEAFF
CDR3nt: TGTGCCAGCAGTTTATTCGGACAGGGAGCTGAAGCTTTCTTT

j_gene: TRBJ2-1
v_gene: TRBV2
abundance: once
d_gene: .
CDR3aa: CASSERRLVDNEQFF
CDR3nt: TGTGCCAGCAGTGAAAGAAGGCTAGTTGATAATGAGCAGTTCTTC

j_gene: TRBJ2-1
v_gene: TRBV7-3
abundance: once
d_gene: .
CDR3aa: CASSLLGGAYNEQFF
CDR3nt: TGTGCCAGCAGCTTACTAGGGGGAGCGTACAATGAGCAGTTCTTC

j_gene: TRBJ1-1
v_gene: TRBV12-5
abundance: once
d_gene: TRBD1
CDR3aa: CASGLSTGTGWNTEAFF
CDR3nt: TGTGCTAGTGGTTTGTCAACGGGGACAGGGTGGAACACTGAAGCTTTCTTT

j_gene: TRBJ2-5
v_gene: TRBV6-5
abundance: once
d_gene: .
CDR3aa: CASSYGLGETQYF
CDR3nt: TGTGCCAGCAGTTACGGTCTAGGGGAGACCCAGTACTTC

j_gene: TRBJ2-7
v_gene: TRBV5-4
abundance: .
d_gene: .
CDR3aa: CASSLDRGGSYEQYF
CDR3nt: TGTGCCAGCAGCTTGGACAGGGGAGGGTCCTACGAGCAGTACTTC

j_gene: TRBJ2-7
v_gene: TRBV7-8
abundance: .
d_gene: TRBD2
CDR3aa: CASSSGTSGRVISYEQYF
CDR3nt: TGTGCCAGCAGCTCCGGGACTAGCGGGAGGGTCATATCCTACGAGCAGTACTTC

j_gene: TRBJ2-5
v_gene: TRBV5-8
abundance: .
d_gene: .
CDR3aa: CASSRGGFVQETQYF
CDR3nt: TGTGCCAGCAGCCGTGGAGGGTTTGTCCAAGAGACCCAGTACTTC

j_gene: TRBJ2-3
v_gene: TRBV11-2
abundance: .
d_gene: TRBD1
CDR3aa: CASSSTGSGTQYF
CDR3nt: TGTGCCAGCAGCTCGACAGGGTCGGGTACGCAGTATTTT

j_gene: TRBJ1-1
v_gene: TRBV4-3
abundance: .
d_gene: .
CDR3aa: CASSQGGRGTEAFF
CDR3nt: TGCGCCAGCAGCCAAGGAGGGAGGGGTACTGAAGCTTTCTTT

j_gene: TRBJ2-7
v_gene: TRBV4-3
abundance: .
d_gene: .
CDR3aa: CASSPNRGTYEQYF
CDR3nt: TGCGCCAGCAGCCCCAATCGGGGTACCTACGAGCAGTACTTC

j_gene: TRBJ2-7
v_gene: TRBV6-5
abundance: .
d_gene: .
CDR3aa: CASGQRDGVYEQYF
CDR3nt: TGTGCCAGCGGGCAAAGGGACGGGGTGTACGAGCAGTACTTC

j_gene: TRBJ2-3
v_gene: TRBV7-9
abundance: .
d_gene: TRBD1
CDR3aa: CASRSPAGTGGAADTQYF
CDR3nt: TGTGCCAGCAGGTCACCCGCTGGGACAGGGGGGGCGGCAGATACGCAGTATTTT

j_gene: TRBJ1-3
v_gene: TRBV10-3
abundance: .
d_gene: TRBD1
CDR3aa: CAISDRDGGNTIYF
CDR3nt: TGTGCCATCAGCGACAGGGACGGAGGAAACACCATATATTTT

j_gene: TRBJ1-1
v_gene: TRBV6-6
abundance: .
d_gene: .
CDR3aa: CASNRLDGLNTEAFF
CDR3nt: TGTGCCAGCAACCGCCTTGACGGACTGAACACTGAAGCTTTCTTT

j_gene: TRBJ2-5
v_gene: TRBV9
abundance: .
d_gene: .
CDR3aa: CASSAGEQKKETQYF
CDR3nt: TGTGCCAGCAGCGCCGGGGAACAGAAAAAAGAGACCCAGTACTTC

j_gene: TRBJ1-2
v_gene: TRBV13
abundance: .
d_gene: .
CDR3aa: CASSWGTQGNGYTF
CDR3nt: TGTGCCAGCAGCTGGGGGACCCAAGGCAATGGCTACACCTTC

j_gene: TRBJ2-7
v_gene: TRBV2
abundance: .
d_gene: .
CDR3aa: CASSEWKGGGTELYEQYF
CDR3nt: TGTGCCAGCAGTGAATGGAAAGGCGGAGGGACGGAACTATACGAGCAGTACTTC

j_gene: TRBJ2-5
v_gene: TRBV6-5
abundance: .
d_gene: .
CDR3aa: CASSYSSRGEAQYF
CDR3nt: TGTGCCAGCAGTTACTCGAGCCGGGGTGAAGCCCAGTACTTC

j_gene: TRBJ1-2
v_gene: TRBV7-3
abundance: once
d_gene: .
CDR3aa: CASNDEAAPWGYTF
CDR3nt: TGTGCCAGCAACGACGAGGCCGCCCCCTGGGGCTACACCTTC

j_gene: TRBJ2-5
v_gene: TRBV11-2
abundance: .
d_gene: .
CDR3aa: CASSQIIVFQETQYF
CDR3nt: TGTGCCAGCAGCCAAATCATAGTATTCCAAGAGACCCAGTACTTC

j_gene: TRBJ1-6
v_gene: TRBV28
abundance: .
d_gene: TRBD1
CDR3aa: CASRAGTGGRSPLHF
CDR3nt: TGTGCCAGCAGAGCTGGGACAGGGGGCAGATCACCCCTCCACTTT

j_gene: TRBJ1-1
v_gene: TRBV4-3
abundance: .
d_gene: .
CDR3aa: CASSQGTGSDTEAFF
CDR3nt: TGCGCCAGCAGCCAAGGAACAGGGTCGGACACTGAAGCTTTCTTT

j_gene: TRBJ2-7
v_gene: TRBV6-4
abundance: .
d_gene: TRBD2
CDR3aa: CASSDASGPSIISYEQYF
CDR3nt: TGTGCCAGCAGTGACGCTAGCGGGCCTTCAATCATCTCCTACGAGCAGTACTTC

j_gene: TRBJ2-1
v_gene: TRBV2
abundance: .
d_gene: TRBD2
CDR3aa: CASSEWLAGMYNEQFF
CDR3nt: TGTGCCAGCAGTGAGTGGCTAGCGGGCATGTACAATGAGCAGTTCTTC

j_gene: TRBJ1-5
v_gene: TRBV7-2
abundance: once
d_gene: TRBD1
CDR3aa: CASSLGTGANQPQHF
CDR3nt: TGTGCCAGCAGCTTAGGGACAGGGGCGAATCAGCCCCAGCATTTT

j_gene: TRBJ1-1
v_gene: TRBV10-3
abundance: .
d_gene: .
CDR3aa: CAISESIGGGVLEAFF
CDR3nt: TGTGCCATCAGTGAGTCGATAGGGGGTGGGGTGCTTGAAGCTTTCTTT

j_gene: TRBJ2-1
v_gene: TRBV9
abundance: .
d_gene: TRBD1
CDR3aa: CASSVNIETGVNEQFF
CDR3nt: TGTGCCAGCAGCGTTAACATTGAGACAGGGGTTAATGAGCAGTTCTTC

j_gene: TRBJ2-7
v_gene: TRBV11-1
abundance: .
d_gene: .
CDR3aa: CASSLAPRSGYEQYF
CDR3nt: TGTGCCAGCAGCTTAGCGCCCAGGTCAGGCTACGAGCAGTACTTC

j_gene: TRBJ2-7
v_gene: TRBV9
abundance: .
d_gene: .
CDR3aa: CASSWGPQGYEQYF
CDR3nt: TGTGCCAGCAGCTGGGGCCCCCAGGGTTACGAGCAGTACTTC

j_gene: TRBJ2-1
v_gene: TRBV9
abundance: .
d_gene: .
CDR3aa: CASSVDTANEQFF
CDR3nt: TGTGCCAGCAGCGTAGACACAGCGAATGAGCAGTTCTTC

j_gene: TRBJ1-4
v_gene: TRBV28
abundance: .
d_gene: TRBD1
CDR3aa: CASSFVIDQGARATNEKLFF
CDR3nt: TGTGCCAGCAGTTTTGTTATCGACCAGGGGGCGCGGGCGACTAATGAAAAACTGTTTTTT

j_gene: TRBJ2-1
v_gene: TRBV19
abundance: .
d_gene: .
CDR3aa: CASSIGREGDNEQFF
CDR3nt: TGTGCCAGTAGTATAGGCAGGGAAGGGGACAATGAGCAGTTCTTC

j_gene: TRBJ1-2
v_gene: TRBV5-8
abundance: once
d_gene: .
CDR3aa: CASSLARLYGYTF
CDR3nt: TGTGCCAGCAGCTTGGCTCGCCTCTATGGCTACACCTTC

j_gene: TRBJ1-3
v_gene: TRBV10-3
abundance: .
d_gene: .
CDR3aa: CAIRAVGNTIYF
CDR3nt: TGTGCCATCAGGGCAGTAGGAAACACCATATATTTT

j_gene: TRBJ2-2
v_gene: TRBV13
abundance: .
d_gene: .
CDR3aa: CASSPTPGITHPGELFF
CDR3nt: TGTGCCAGCAGCCCGACTCCCGGGATCACGCACCCCGGGGAGCTGTTTTTT

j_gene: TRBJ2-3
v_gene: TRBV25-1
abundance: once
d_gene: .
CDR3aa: CASRKKGEWTDTQYF
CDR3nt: TGTGCCAGCAGAAAGAAGGGGGAATGGACAGATACGCAGTATTTT

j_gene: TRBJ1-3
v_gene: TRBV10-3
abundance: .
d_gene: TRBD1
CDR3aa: CAISETGPGNTIYF
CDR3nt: TGTGCCATCAGCGAGACAGGGCCTGGAAACACCATATATTTT

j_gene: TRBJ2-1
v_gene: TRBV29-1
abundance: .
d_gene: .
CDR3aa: CSVRRGEQFF
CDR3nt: TGCAGCGTAAGGAGAGGGGAGCAGTTCTTC

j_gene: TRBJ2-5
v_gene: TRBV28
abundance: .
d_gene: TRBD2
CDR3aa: CASKIAGGDYQETQYF
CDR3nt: TGTGCCAGCAAAATCGCGGGAGGGGATTACCAAGAGACCCAGTACTTC

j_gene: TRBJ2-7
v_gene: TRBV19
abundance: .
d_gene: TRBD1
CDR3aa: CASSTIHRGLTYEQYF
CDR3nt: TGTGCCAGTAGCACGATCCACAGGGGGCTGACCTACGAGCAGTACTTC